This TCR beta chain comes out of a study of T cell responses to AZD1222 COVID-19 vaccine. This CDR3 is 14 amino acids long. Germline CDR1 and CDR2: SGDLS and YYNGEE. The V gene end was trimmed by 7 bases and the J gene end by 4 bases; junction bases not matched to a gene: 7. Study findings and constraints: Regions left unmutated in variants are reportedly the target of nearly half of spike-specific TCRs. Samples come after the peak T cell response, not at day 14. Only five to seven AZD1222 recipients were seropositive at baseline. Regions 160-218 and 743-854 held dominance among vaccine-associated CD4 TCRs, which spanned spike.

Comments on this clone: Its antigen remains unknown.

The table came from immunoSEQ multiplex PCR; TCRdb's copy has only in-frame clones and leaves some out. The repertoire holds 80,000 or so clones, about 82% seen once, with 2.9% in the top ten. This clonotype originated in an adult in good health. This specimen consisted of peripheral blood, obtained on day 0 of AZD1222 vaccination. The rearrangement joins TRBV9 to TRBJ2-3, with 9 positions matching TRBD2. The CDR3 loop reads CASGRGGLADTQYF. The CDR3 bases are TGTGCCAGCGGGCGGGGGGGCCTGGCAGATACGCAGTATTTT.